Sequencing of this TCR beta chain was carried out in a study of T cell responses to AZD1222 COVID-19 vaccine. The wider study: Pooling of second doses given at about 4 or about 12 weeks was done. Study findings and constraints: Without day 14 samples, only post-peak T cell repertoires were studied.

The repertoire was sequenced with immunoSEQ multiplex PCR; TCRdb's copy has only in-frame clones and lacks some. There are roughly 130,000 clones in the sample; 85% to 90% occur only once, and 3.1% lies in the top ten. This clone was recorded once. Its antigen is still unknown. The sample consisted of peripheral blood, taken on day 0 of AZD1222 vaccination. This sequence originates from an adult in good health.

Here the CDR3 DNA reads TGCGCCAGCAGCCAAGTAGGGCAGGCCTCTGAAGCTTTCTTT. Its translation is CASSQVGQASEAFF. This chain joins TRBV4-1 and TRBJ1-1; no firm D call. The CDR3 covers 14 residues. Germline CDR1 and CDR2: MGHRA and YSYEKL. V was clipped by 1 base and J by 6 bases, with 12 bases between them.